The clone carrying this TCR beta chain was counted many times. What it binds is not known. The source of the sample is a study of regulatory T cells in long-lasting Graves disease. V lost 5 bases and J 2 bases, leaving 15 bases between the germline ends. This CDR3 is built from 16 residues. From germline, CDR1 is KGHSH and CDR2 LQKENI. Study results and caveats: Gene preferences differed: TRBV28, TRBJ1-2, TRBJ2-5 in persistent cases.

In building TCR beta libraries, iRepertoire HTBI primers were used together with Arm-PCR of CDR3 regions. Methods used by the authors: Identification of gene segments yielded more than 60 TRBV and about 14 TRBJ across samples. TCRdb passed the multiplex PCR reads through MiXCR, listing each CDR3 protein once. In this record, the V and J calls reflect TCRdb's handling and not the investigators' own analysis. The repertoire includes some 500,000 distinct CDR3 sequences, around an eighth of them detected once, and roughly 10% sits in the top ten. Time point: newly diagnosed GD, antithyroid drugs for less than 3 months. RNA extracted from PBMCs served as the sequencing template. Graves' disease diagnosis used American Thyroid Association guidelines. The source of the patients was an endocrinology department in Xi'an, China. These data were likewise used in another study, on T cells in Graves' hyperthyroidism and ophthalmopathy.

This chain links TRBV18 with TRBJ2-2; the D is unclear. The sequencing here drew on peripheral blood mononuclear cells (PBMCs), taken at new diagnosis, from a patient treated with antithyroid drugs. This TCR was recovered from a man aged 25-40 years with Graves disease. The DNA for the CDR3 is TGTGCCAGCTCAGCCCGTCCGGGCGCAAACACCGGGGAGCTGTTTTTT. This encodes CASSARPGANTGELFF.